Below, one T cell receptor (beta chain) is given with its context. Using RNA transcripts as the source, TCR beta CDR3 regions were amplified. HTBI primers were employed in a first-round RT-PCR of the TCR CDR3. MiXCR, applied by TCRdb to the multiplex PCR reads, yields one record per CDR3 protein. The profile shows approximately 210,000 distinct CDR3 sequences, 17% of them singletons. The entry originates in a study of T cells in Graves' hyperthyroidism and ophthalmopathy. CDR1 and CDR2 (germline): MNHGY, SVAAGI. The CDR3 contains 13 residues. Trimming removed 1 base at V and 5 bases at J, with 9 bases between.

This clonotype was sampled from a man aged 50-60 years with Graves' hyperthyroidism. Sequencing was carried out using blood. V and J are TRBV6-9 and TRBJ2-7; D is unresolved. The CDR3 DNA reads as TGTGCCAGCAGTTATTGGGGTCATAACGAGCAGTACTTC. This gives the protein CASSYWGHNEQYF.